The 26 T cell receptor beta chains in this list originate from one sample, sequenced in a study of blood T cells in healthy people across ages. Alongside a J-beta primer mix, a sample-barcoded 5' primer served in a second PCR lasting 7 to 11 cycles. From the 5' RACE reads, TCRdb called clonotypes with MiXCR, one entry per CDR3 protein. The sample has some 320,000 distinct CDR3 sequences, around 30% seen once. Material for sequencing was blood. Receptors originate from a woman between 65 and 79 years old in good health.

This sequence joins TRBV12-3 or TRBV12-4 and TRBJ1-1, with D tentatively TRBD1 (5 bases). The CDR3 is 13 residues long. Deletions cut 3 bases from V and 7 bases from J, with 12 bases between. The CDR3 reads CASSFGQGLEAFF. DNA of the CDR3: TGTGCCAGCAGTTTTGGTCAGGGACTTGAAGCTTTCTTT.

This clonotype was seen only a few times. The chain uses TRBV20-1 and TRBJ2-5; D call uncertain. The J call may be in error: the DNA end matches TRBJ2-1 better. The CDR3 length is 14 residues. The germline gives CDR1 DFQATT, CDR2 SNEGSKA (reference sequence). The CDR3 sequence: CSARGSQGVDEQFF. Written as DNA, the CDR3 is TGCAGTGCTAGAGGTTCGCAAGGCGTCGATGAGCAGTTCTTC.

The chain is built from TRBV5-1 and TRBJ2-5; D is ambiguous. The germline V and J ends were trimmed by 3 bases and 4 bases, with 10 bases remaining between them. The V gene's germline CDR1 is SGHRS and CDR2 YFSETQ. The CDR3 has 13 amino acids. This chain's CDR3 is CASSWSPGETQYF. The DNA of the CDR3 is TGCGCCAGCAGCTGGAGTCCGGGAGAGACCCAGTACTTC.

This clonotype was picked up many times. V usage is TRBV11-3 and J usage is TRBJ2-3; no firm D call. From germline, CDR1 is SGHNT and CDR2 YENEEA. The CDR3 runs to 14 residues. V was cut by 5 bases and J by 0 bases, with 9 bases left in between. The CDR3 coding sequence is TGTGCCAGCAGCCTGACGTCTAGCACAGATACGCAGTATTTT. Translated, it gives CASSLTSSTDTQYF.

The rearrangement links TRBV27 to TRBJ2-5, with D tentatively TRBD1 or TRBD2 (5 bases each). The CDR3 has 14 amino acids. CDR1 MNHEY and CDR2 SMNVEV come from the germline V gene (reference sequence). V lost 2 bases and J 2 bases, leaving 9 bases between the germline ends. CDR3 residues: CASSLGTLQETQYF. DNA for the CDR3: TGTGCCAGCAGTTTAGGGACCCTACAAGAGACCCAGTACTTC.

This clonotype occurred a few times. The rearrangement links TRBV3-1 to TRBJ2-1; 11 bases are a match to TRBD2. The CDR3 has 15 residues. Germline trimming cut 4 bases from V and 9 bases from J; bases unmatched to any gene: 8. Germline assignment: CDR1 LGHDT and CDR2 YNNKEL (reference sequence). Written as DNA, the CDR3 is TGTGCCAGCAGCCTTACTAGCGGGAGAGGGGGTGAGCAGTTCTTC. This sequence encodes CASSLTSGRGGEQFF.

This clonotype appeared many times. V is TRBV6-2 or TRBV6-3 and J is TRBJ2-5; D is perhaps TRBD2 (6 bases). CDR3 length: 14 residues. Per the germline V gene, CDR1 is MNHEY and CDR2 is SVGEGT. Trimming removed 2 bases from V and 5 bases from J, with 12 bases in between. CDR3 in amino acids: CASSYGGSLETQYF. The CDR3 DNA follows: TGTGCCAGCAGTTACGGGGGGAGTTTGGAGACCCAGTACTTC.

The V and J genes are TRBV28 and TRBJ1-1, with D uncertain. The CDR3 is 12 amino acids. The V end lost 6 bases, the J end lost 8 bases, and 13 bases lay between the germline ends. Germline CDR1 MDHEN, CDR2 SYDVKM. The CDR3 here is CASRPGRMEAFF. The CDR3 coding sequence is TGTGCCAGCAGACCAGGACGCATGGAAGCTTTCTTT.

In its sample, this clonotype was seen many times. The chain joins TRBV6-2 or TRBV6-3 to TRBJ2-1; 7 bases align to TRBD2. There are 15 residues in the CDR3. Trimming at V came to 4 bases and at J to 9 bases, leaving 12 bases not matched to a gene. From germline, CDR1 is MNHEY and CDR2 SVGEGT. CDR3 loop: CASSSGGRALIEQFF. The CDR3 coding sequence is TGTGCCAGCAGTTCTGGGGGGAGGGCCTTGATTGAGCAGTTCTTC.

This clonotype has more than one count but fewer than ten. The chain couples TRBV4-3 to TRBJ2-1; no clear D gene. Germline-derived CDR1 and CDR2 are LGHNA and YSLEER. This CDR3 has 12 amino acids. V was pared by 0 bases and J by 9 bases, with 6 bases between. CDR3 protein: CASSQDGREQFF. The CDR3 nucleotides read TGCGCCAGCAGCCAAGATGGACGTGAGCAGTTCTTC.

A few counts support this clonotype. J is TRBJ2-5 and V is TRBV20-1; 7 bases map to TRBD2. The J call is uncertain, as TRBJ2-1 better fits the DNA end. Germline V gene lookup returns CDR1 DFQATT and CDR2 SNEGSKA (reference sequence). The CDR3 extends over 12 amino acids. The CDR3 region is CSQSISGGSQFF. The CDR3, as DNA: TGCAGCCAAAGTATTAGCGGCGGGAGTCAGTTCTTC.

This clonotype was seen more than once but under ten times. J is TRBJ2-7 and V is TRBV14, with D possibly TRBD1 on 5 matching bases. Trimming stripped 1 base from V and 0 bases from J, with 7 bases between. This CDR3 comprises 14 residues. In germline, CDR1 is SGHDN, CDR2 FVKESK. The DNA for the CDR3 is TGTGCCAGCAGCCAAGGACAGCCCTCCTACGAGCAGTACTTC. This gives the protein CASSQGQPSYEQYF.

The chain combines TRBV20-1 with TRBJ1-5, with D unclear. Germline V gene lookup returns CDR1 DFQATT and CDR2 SNEGSKA (reference sequence). The CDR3 length is 13 residues. V lost 3 bases and J 0 bases, leaving 6 bases between the germline ends. The DNA for the CDR3 is TGCAGTGCTAGCGATTATAGCAATCAGCCCCAGCATTTT. The encoded protein is CSASDYSNQPQHF.

The chain links TRBV29-1 to TRBJ2-6; D is tentatively TRBD1 or TRBD2 (6 bases each). The CDR3 has 17 residues. The ends were cut back, 4 bases at V and 0 bases at J, with 16 bases in the middle. Germline V gene sequence: CDR1 SQVTM, CDR2 ANQGSEA. The CDR3 DNA is TGCAGCGTTGGGGGGGCGGACAGACTCTCTGGGGCCAACGTCCTGACTTTC. Translating it yields CSVGGADRLSGANVLTF.

In nucleotides, the CDR3 is TGTGCCACAGCCGGGACTAGCGACGAGCAGTACTTC. Its translation: CATAGTSDEQYF. The chain employs TRBV10-3 and TRBJ2-7, with 10 bases identical to TRBD2. The length of the CDR3 is 12 residues. Germline values: CDR1 ENHRY, CDR2 SYGVKD. The J segment lost 5 bases and the V segment lost 10 bases, leaving 5 bases of the junction unmatched.

The rearrangement links TRBV5-6 to TRBJ2-7; 9 nucleotides line up with TRBD1. CDR1 is SGHDT and CDR2 is YYEEEE in the germline V gene. The V gene end was trimmed by 3 bases and the J gene end by 5 bases; junction bases not matched to a gene: 6. The CDR3 extends over 14 amino acids. This CDR3 reads CASSSGTGIDEQYF. In nucleotides, the CDR3 is TGTGCCAGCAGCTCCGGGACAGGGATTGACGAGCAGTACTTC. Looking up the rest from reference TRBV5-6 and TRBJ2-7 gives the full variable domain: DAGVTQSPTHLIKTRGQQVTLRCSPKSGHDTVSWYQQALGQGPQFIFQYYEEEERQRGNFPDRFSGHQFPNYSSELNVNALLLGDSALYLCASSSGTGIDEQYFGPGTRLTVT.

The chain joins TRBV20-1 to TRBJ2-5; tentative D call: TRBD2 (6 bases). V lost 5 bases and J 3 bases, leaving 16 bases between the germline ends. The CDR3 is 14 residues long. Germline CDR1 DFQATT, CDR2 SNEGSKA (reference sequence). CDR3 DNA sequence: TGCAGTGCTCGAACCGGGACTCAAGAAGAGACCCAGTACTTC. Its protein product is CSARTGTQEETQYF.

This clonotype was counted between two and nine times. This chain uses TRBV20-1 with TRBJ2-5, with D unresolved. Trimming stripped 3 bases from V and 2 bases from J, with 7 bases between. The CDR3 is 12 residues long. Germline V gene data show CDR1 as DFQATT and CDR2 as SNEGSKA (reference sequence). The CDR3 bases are TGCAGTGCTAGTTACAGACAAGAGACCCAGTACTTC. Protein: CSASYRQETQYF.

The V call is TRBV9, the J call TRBJ2-3; D call uncertain. The germline V gene has CDR1 SGDLS and CDR2 YYNGEE. Trimming cost V 3 bases and J 2 bases, with 7 bases left between them. This CDR3 contains 13 residues. DNA for the CDR3: TGTGCCAGCAGCGACAGTTTCACAGATACGCAGTATTTT. It is translated as CASSDSFTDTQYF.

This clonotype was seen at least ten times. The chain joins TRBV19 to TRBJ1-1; D not certain. This CDR3 contains 13 residues. The V gene lost 7 bases and the J gene lost 5 bases, with 14 bases spanning the gap. Germline loops: CDR1 LNHDA, CDR2 SQIVND (reference sequence). CDR3 in DNA: TGTGCCAGTAAGAACCGGGCCCCTACTGAAGCTTTCTTT. Translated: CASKNRAPTEAFF.

V usage is TRBV7-2 and J usage is TRBJ2-5; the D gene is possibly TRBD1 (7 bases). The CDR3 is 15 residues long. Trimming shortened V by 1 base and J by 4 bases, and 13 bases separated the two germline ends. CDR1 is SGHTA, CDR2 FQGNSA, per germline. The CDR3 DNA reads as TGTGCCAGCAGCTTAGGGCCAGGGGGAGGAGAGACCCAGTACTTC. This codes for CASSLGPGGGETQYF.

This clonotype has just a few counts. J is TRBJ1-2 and V is TRBV24-1, with D unresolved. The germline V gene has CDR1 KGHDR and CDR2 SFDVKD. V shed 3 bases and J shed 8 bases, with 15 bases lying between them. The CDR3 has 14 residues. CDR3: CATSDPLGGSGYTF. CDR3 in DNA: TGTGCCACCAGTGATCCGCTCGGAGGGAGCGGCTACACCTTC.

The rearrangement links TRBV5-6 to TRBJ1-5; no clear D. Germline assignment: CDR1 SGHDT and CDR2 YYEEEE. The CDR3 consists of 15 residues. V was trimmed by 3 bases and J by 0 bases, leaving 10 bases between them. In DNA form, the CDR3 reads TGTGCCAGCAGCTCGTTTGCAATTAGCAATCAGCCCCAGCATTTT. Protein sequence: CASSSFAISNQPQHF.

This chain links TRBV12-3 or TRBV12-4 with TRBJ2-3, with D perhaps matching TRBD2 (6 bases). Trimming took off 7 bases at V and 2 bases at J, with 10 bases between the two ends. The CDR3 loop spans 13 amino acids. The CDR3 coding sequence is TGTGCCAGCACCTGGGACTCCACAGATACGCAGTATTTT. As protein: CASTWDSTDTQYF.

The V gene is TRBV4-1, the J gene TRBJ1-3; the match to TRBD1 covers 9 bases. The CDR3 totals 14 residues. Trimming removed 6 bases from V and 2 bases from J; junction bases left unmatched: 2. Germline V CDR1 and CDR2: MGHRA, YSYEKL. The CDR3 DNA reads as TGCGCCAGCAGTCGGACAGGGGCTGGAAACACCATATATTTT. Translation gives CASSRTGAGNTIYF.

The table lists this clonotype with a few counts. This chain joins TRBV5-1 and TRBJ2-3, with D perhaps TRBD1 or TRBD2 (5 bases each). Germline assignment: CDR1 SGHRS and CDR2 YFSETQ. The CDR3 loop spans 17 amino acids. Trimming took off 4 bases at V and 3 bases at J, with 21 bases between the two ends. In DNA, the CDR3 is TGCGCCAGCAGCCCCAGGGAAGCTAGCCTGGGGACAGATACGCAGTATTTT. Translating it yields CASSPREASLGTDTQYF. The variable domain in full, completed from reference TRBV5-1 and TRBJ2-3, reads KAGVTQTPRYLIKTRGQQVTLSCSPISGHRSVSWYQQTPGQGLQFLFEYFSETQRNKGNFPGRFSGRQFSNSRSEMNVSTLELGDSALYLCASSPREASLGTDTQYFGPGTRLTVL.